The clone carrying this TCR beta chain was seen a few times. Antigen specificity is unknown. Sequencing was performed with immunoSEQ multiplex PCR; in TCRdb, only in-frame clones are kept and a portion is missing. This table has tens of thousands of clones, about 90% appearing once. This record comes from a study of OX40 agonist ivuxolimab in advanced cancers. In the study overall: The dose of intravenous ivuxolimab that patients received every 2 weeks ranged from 0.01 to 10 mg/kg. Checkpoint inhibitors had been given previously to 35% to 50% of patients. Study-level points and caveats: Researchers report that CD8+ T cells had, on average, more expanded clones than CD4+. At 0.1 to 3.0 mg/kg and by week 6, clonal expansion occurred in CD4+ and CD8+ blood T cells.

The junction had 5 bases not matched to a gene; V was cut back by 4 bases and J by 4 bases. The CDR3 is 15 residues long. Germline loops: CDR1 MNHEY, CDR2 SVGAGI. The chain links TRBV6-5 to TRBJ2-1, with 9 bases that match TRBD1. Sequenced material: CD4+ or CD8+ T cells sorted from blood, taken in a trial of the OX40 agonist ivuxolimab. The sequence derives from an adult with an advanced solid tumor such as melanoma, head and neck, liver or kidney cancer. The CDR3 region has the DNA TGTGCCAGCAGTTCGGCCGGGACAGGGTACAATGAGCAGTTCTTC. It encodes CASSSAGTGYNEQFF.